This T cell receptor beta chain is from a study of shared clonotypes between healthy human individuals. The test was conducted at deep level. When replicate PCRs were run on sorted subsets, they used roughly 0.2 ug DNA, roughly 30,000 T cell genomes. The data were produced by immunoSEQ multiplex PCR, yet TCRdb's version contains in-frame clones alone and is incomplete. The table has some 1,100,000 clones, about 80% seen once; the top ten hold approximately 0.56%. CDR1 and CDR2 from the germline V gene are SGHTA and FQGNSA. The V end lost 4 bases, the J end lost 2 bases, and 14 bases lay between the germline ends. CDR3 length: 15 amino acids. Points from the study as a whole: Although depth was large, rarefaction showed that sequencing of the sorted subsets was incomplete. Deeper or shallower sequencing was expected to change how clonotypes are shared among donors.

Of note for this clone: Its antigen remains unknown.

Sequencing input: memory CD4+ T cells from PBMCs. Subset indicated: CD45RA-negative fraction. The V gene is TRBV7-2, the J gene TRBJ1-2; unclear D gene. The TCR comes from a man aged 18 to 35 in good health. Some clones in this sample may be carry-over from other donors' samples. CDR3 in amino acids: CASSSAPTVNYGYTF. The CDR3 nucleotides are TGTGCCAGCAGCTCCGCCCCGACCGTCAACTATGGCTACACCTTC.